This TCR beta chain emerged from a study of cytomegalovirus exposure and HLA in healthy donors. Study findings and constraints: About 87% or about 30% of the time was how often most TCR beta V segments were productive, according to an earlier analysis.

Both 60 Vbeta primers and 13 Jbeta primers went into the PCR. Some clones are missing from TCRdb's copy, which holds only in-frame ones; the method was immunoSEQ multiplex PCR. The profile shows about 100,000 clones, roughly 83% of them singletons. Points on this clone: Its antigen is still unknown.

This receptor was taken from a female donor in good health and CMV-seropositive. What was sequenced was PBMCs.

The CDR3 here is CASTPRMGANEQFF. The CDR3 region has the DNA TGTGCCAGTACCCCCAGAATGGGGGCGAATGAGCAGTTCTTC. The chain recombines TRBV19 with TRBJ2-1; D is perhaps TRBD1 (6 bases). V lost 7 bases and J lost 7, with 17 bases in between. The CDR3 contains 14 residues. Germline-derived CDR1 and CDR2 are LNHDA and SQIVND (reference sequence).